Listed below are T cell receptor beta chains from one sample, sequenced in a study of T cell repertoires in ileal Crohn's disease. This table comes from immunoSEQ multiplex PCR, and its TCRdb copy is limited to in-frame clones, with some not included. This table holds a few thousand clones, around four fifths found once. The sequencing input was ileal tissue. Every receptor here comes from an adult with Crohn's disease. Both conserved end residues are part of each CDR3. The D gene is left open where the match is weak. The listing skips clone size in some rows; elsewhere it reads once, few, many or a size class.

d_call,v_call,j_call,clone_size,cdr3_aa,cdr3_nt
.,TRBV29-1,TRBJ2-7,.,CSVEDRGKGTYEQYF,TGCAGCGTTGAAGATCGGGGGAAGGGAACCTACGAGCAGTACTTC
.,TRBV7-9,TRBJ1-2,.,CASSLGQPNYGYTF,TGTGCCAGCAGCTTAGGTCAGCCCAACTATGGCTACACCTTC
.,TRBV21-1,TRBJ2-7,.,CASSKVTQGRSYEQYF,TGTGCCAGCAGCAAAGTTACGCAGGGCAGGTCCTACGAGCAGTACTTC
TRBD1,TRBV5-5,TRBJ1-4,.,CASSQVHTGGQEKLFF,TGTGCCAGCAGCCAGGTCCATACAGGGGGACAAGAAAAACTGTTTTTT
.,TRBV4-1,TRBJ1-4,.,CASSQDVLSRNEKLFF,TGCGCCAGCAGCCAAGACGTGCTCAGTCGTAATGAAAAACTGTTTTTT
TRBD2,TRBV11-3,TRBJ2-1,.,CASSPGTSGLYNEQFF,TGTGCCAGCAGCCCCGGGACTAGCGGGCTCTACAATGAGCAGTTCTTC
.,TRBV20-1,TRBJ2-7,.,CSALSRYEQYF,TGCAGTGCTCTAAGTCGATACGAGCAGTACTTC
.,TRBV4-3,TRBJ1-6,once,CASSPLLSPPQGSPLHF,TGCGCCAGCAGCCCATTGTTAAGTCCGCCGCAGGGATCACCCCTCCACTTT
.,TRBV7-6,TRBJ1-4,.,CASSREETNEKLFF,TGTGCCAGCAGCCGGGAGGAAACTAATGAAAAACTGTTTTTT
.,TRBV7-9,TRBJ2-5,.,CASSNEFGGGETQYF,TGTGCCAGCAGCAACGAGTTTGGGGGTGGAGAGACCCAGTACTTC
TRBD1,TRBV2,TRBJ1-2,few,CASSEDRGYGYTF,TGTGCCAGCAGTGAAGACAGGGGCTATGGCTACACCTTC
.,TRBV5-4,TRBJ1-2,.,CASSQDNQDRAAGYTF,TGTGCCAGCAGCCAAGATAATCAGGACCGAGCTGCTGGCTACACCTTC
TRBD1,TRBV28,TRBJ2-7,.,CASRLNSGQIYEQYF,TGTGCCAGCAGACTAAACTCGGGACAGATCTACGAGCAGTACTTC
TRBD2,TRBV7-9,TRBJ2-7,few,CASSLAWGTRPPSYEQYF,TGTGCCAGCAGCTTAGCTTGGGGGACTAGACCGCCTTCCTACGAGCAGTACTTC
.,TRBV15,TRBJ2-1,once,CATSRDLDKEQFF,TGTGCCACCAGCAGAGACCTGGATAAGGAGCAGTTCTTC
TRBD1,TRBV7-2,TRBJ1-5,.,CASSLVGTGGLLQPQHF,TGTGCCAGCAGCTTAGTGGGGACAGGGGGCTTGTTGCAGCCCCAGCATTTT
TRBD2,TRBV4-1,TRBJ2-1,.,CASSQQPGLTNEQFF,TGCGCCAGCAGCCAACAGCCGGGACTAACCAATGAGCAGTTCTTC
TRBD2,TRBV5-5,TRBJ2-5,.,CASSSPSGGIETQYF,TGTGCCAGCAGCTCTCCTTCCGGGGGGATAGAGACCCAGTACTTC
.,TRBV30,TRBJ2-6,.,CASQGAGANVLTF,TGTGCCTCCCAGGGAGCCGGGGCCAACGTCCTGACTTTC
TRBD1,TRBV30,TRBJ1-2,.,CAWSVQGQLLYGYTF,TGTGCCTGGAGTGTGCAGGGACAGCTACTCTATGGCTACACCTTC
TRBD1,TRBV6-5,TRBJ2-7,.,CASSYSYRGYEQYF,TGTGCCAGCAGTTACTCGTACAGGGGCTACGAGCAGTACTTC
.,TRBV6-1,TRBJ1-5,.,CASSEGGGLNQPQHF,TGTGCCAGCAGTGAAGGGGGGGGCCTAAATCAGCCCCAGCATTTT
.,TRBV9,TRBJ2-7,.,CASSPSGVGEQYF,TGTGCCAGCAGCCCATCAGGGGTTGGGGAGCAGTACTTC
.,TRBV6-5,TRBJ1-2,.,CASSYGQGNGYTF,TGTGCCAGCAGTTACGGTCAGGGAAATGGCTACACCTTC
TRBD2,TRBV11-3,TRBJ2-1,.,CASSSGLAGVLNEQFF,TGTGCCAGCAGTTCCGGACTAGCGGGGGTTCTCAATGAGCAGTTCTTC
.,TRBV10-1,TRBJ2-7,.,CATGTPDYEQYF,TGCGCCACAGGGACCCCTGACTACGAGCAGTACTTC
.,TRBV28,TRBJ2-7,once,CASSSPRARFYEQYF,TGTGCCAGCAGTTCCCCGAGGGCTAGATTCTACGAGCAGTACTTC
TRBD1,TRBV5-1,TRBJ1-6,.,CASSSTGDNSPLHF,TGCGCCAGCAGCTCGACAGGGGATAATTCACCCCTCCACTTT
.,TRBV10-1,TRBJ2-1,.,CASSGPSGPGTIEQFF,TGCGCCAGCAGTGGACCCTCGGGACCGGGGACAATAGAGCAGTTCTTC
.,TRBV15,TRBJ2-1,large,CATSRDTSSNNEQFF,TGTGCCACCAGCAGAGACACGAGTAGTAACAATGAGCAGTTCTTC
.,TRBV7-2,TRBJ1-2,.,CASSLGAGPRYSYGYTF,TGTGCCAGCAGCTTAGGAGCAGGGCCCCGATATAGCTATGGCTACACCTTC
.,TRBV25-1,TRBJ1-2,.,CASSELSIDAAMLF,TGTGCCAGCAGTGAATTAAGTATTGATGCAGCGATGCTCTTC
.,TRBV2,TRBJ2-5,.,CASKYQETQYF,TGTGCCAGCAAGTACCAAGAGACCCAGTACTTC
.,TRBV6-6,TRBJ2-1,.,CASEGTSYNEQFF,TGTGCCAGCGAGGGGACCTCCTACAATGAGCAGTTCTTC
.,TRBV2,TRBJ1-1,.,CASRNRLYTEAFF,TGTGCCAGCAGGAACAGATTATACACTGAAGCTTTCTTT
TRBD2,TRBV6-6,TRBJ2-1,.,CASTRQGTSGSFWFF,TGTGCCAGCACCAGACAGGGGACTAGCGGGAGTTTCTGGTTCTTC
.,TRBV30,TRBJ1-2,large,CAWSAGREGASGYTF,TGTGCCTGGAGCGCAGGGCGGGAGGGTGCAAGTGGCTACACCTTC
.,TRBV6-6,TRBJ2-7,.,CASSYSRGYEQYF,TGTGCCAGCAGTTACTCGAGGGGGTACGAGCAGTACTTC
.,TRBV6-6,TRBJ1-5,.,CASSYSRGSPQHF,TGTGCCAGCAGTTACTCGAGGGGATCACCCCAGCATTTT
TRBD2,TRBV19,TRBJ2-2,.,CASNRLAGNTGELFF,TGTGCCAGTAACAGACTAGCGGGTAATACCGGGGAGCTGTTTTTT
.,TRBV30,TRBJ2-1,.,CAWSVGAVRHNEQFF,TGTGCCTGGAGTGTAGGGGCGGTAAGGCACAATGAGCAGTTCTTC
TRBD1,TRBV6-1,TRBJ1-1,few,CASSPTGQGTEAFF,TGTGCCAGCAGTCCAACCGGACAGGGCACTGAAGCTTTCTTT
TRBD2,TRBV18,TRBJ2-7,few,CASSPPGLAGVNEQYF,TGTGCCAGCTCACCGCCAGGACTAGCGGGAGTCAACGAGCAGTACTTC
.,TRBV5-1,TRBJ1-5,.,CASSVGNGNQPQHF,TGCGCCAGCAGCGTGGGGAACGGCAATCAGCCCCAGCATTTT
.,TRBV5-1,TRBJ2-7,.,CASSPDSGSSYEQYF,TGCGCCAGCAGCCCGGACAGCGGTAGCTCCTACGAGCAGTACTTC
.,TRBV27,TRBJ2-1,.,CASSTNREQFF,TGTGCCAGCAGTACTAATAGGGAGCAGTTCTTC